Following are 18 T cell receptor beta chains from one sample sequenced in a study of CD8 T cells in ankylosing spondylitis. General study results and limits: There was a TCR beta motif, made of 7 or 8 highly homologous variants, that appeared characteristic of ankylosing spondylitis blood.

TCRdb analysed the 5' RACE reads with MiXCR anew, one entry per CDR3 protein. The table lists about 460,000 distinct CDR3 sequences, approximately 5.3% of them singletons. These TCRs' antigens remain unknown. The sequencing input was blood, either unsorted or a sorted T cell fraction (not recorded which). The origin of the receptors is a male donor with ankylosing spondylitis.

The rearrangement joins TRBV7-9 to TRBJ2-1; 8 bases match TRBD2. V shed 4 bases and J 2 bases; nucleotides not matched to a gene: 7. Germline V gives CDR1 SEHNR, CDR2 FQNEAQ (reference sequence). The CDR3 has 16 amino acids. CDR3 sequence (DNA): TGTGCCAGCAGCTCAGGGACTAGAGGGGCCTACAATGAGCAGTTCTTC. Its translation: CASSSGTRGAYNEQFF. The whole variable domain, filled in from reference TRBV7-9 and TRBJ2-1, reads DTGVSQNPRHKITKRGQNVTFRCDPISEHNRLYWYRQTLGQGPEFLTYFQNEAQLEKSRLLSDRFSAERPKGSFSTLEIQRTEQGDSAMYLCASSSGTRGAYNEQFFGPGTRLTVL.

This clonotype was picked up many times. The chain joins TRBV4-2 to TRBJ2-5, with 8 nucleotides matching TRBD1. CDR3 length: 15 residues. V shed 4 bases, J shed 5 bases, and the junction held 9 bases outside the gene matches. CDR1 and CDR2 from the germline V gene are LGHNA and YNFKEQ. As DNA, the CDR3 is TGTGCCAGCAGCCTCAGGGACAGGCCACGGGAGACCCAGTACTTC. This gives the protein CASSLRDRPRETQYF.

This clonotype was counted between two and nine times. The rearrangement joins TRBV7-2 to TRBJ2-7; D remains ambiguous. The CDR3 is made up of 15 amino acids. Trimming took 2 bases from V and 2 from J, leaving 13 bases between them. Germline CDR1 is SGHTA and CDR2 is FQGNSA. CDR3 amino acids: CASSLRSERAYEQYF. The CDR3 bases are TGTGCCAGCAGCTTACGCAGCGAACGGGCCTACGAGCAGTACTTC.

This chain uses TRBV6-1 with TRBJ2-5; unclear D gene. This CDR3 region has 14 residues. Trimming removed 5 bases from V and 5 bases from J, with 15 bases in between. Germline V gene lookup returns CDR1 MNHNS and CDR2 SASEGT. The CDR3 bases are TGTGCCAGCAGTCCAGTATGGGTGACGGAGACCCAGTACTTC. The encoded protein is CASSPVWVTETQYF.

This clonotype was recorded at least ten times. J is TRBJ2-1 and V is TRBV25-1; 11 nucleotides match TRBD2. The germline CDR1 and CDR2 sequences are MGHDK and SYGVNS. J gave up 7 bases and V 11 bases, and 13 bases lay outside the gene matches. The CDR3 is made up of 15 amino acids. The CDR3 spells CAAELAGGPSNEQFF. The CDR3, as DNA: TGTGCCGCTGAATTAGCGGGAGGGCCTAGTAATGAGCAGTTCTTC.

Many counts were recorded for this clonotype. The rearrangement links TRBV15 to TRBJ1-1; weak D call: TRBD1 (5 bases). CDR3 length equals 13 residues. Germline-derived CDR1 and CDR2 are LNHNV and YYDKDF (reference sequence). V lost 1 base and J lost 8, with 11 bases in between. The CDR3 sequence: CATSRALRQEAFF. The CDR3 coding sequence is TGTGCCACCAGCAGAGCTCTACGACAGGAAGCTTTCTTT. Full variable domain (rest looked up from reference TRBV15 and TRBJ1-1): DAMVIQNPRYQVTQFGKPVTLSCSQTLNHNVMYWYQQKSSQAPKLLFHYYDKDFNNEADTPDNFQSRRPNTSFCFLDIRSPGLGDTAMYLCATSRALRQEAFFGQGTRLTVV.

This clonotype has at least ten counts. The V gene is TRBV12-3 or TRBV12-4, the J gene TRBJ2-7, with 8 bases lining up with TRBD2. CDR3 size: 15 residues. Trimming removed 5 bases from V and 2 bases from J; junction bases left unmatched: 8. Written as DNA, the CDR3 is TGTGCCAGCAGTCTAAAGCGGGGGTTCACCTACGAGCAGTACTTC. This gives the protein CASSLKRGFTYEQYF.

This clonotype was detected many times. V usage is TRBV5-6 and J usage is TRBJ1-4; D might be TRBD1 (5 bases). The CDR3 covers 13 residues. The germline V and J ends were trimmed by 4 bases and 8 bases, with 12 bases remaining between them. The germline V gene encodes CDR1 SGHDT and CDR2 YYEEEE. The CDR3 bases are TGTGCCAGCAGCCCCCGACAGAGCGAAAAACTGTTTTTT. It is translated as CASSPRQSEKLFF.

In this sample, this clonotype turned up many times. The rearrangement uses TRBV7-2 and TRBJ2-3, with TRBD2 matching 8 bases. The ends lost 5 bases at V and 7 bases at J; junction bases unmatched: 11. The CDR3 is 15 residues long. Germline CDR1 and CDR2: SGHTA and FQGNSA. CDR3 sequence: CASSPPSGGSYTQYF. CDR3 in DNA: TGTGCCAGCAGCCCCCCCAGCGGGGGATCTTATACGCAGTATTTT.

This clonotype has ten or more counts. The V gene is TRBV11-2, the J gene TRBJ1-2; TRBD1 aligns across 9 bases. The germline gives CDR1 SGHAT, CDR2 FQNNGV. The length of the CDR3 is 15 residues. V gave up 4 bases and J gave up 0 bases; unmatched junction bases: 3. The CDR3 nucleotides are TGTGCCAGCAGCTCTTGGGACAGGGCTAACTATGGCTACACCTTC. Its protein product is CASSSWDRANYGYTF.

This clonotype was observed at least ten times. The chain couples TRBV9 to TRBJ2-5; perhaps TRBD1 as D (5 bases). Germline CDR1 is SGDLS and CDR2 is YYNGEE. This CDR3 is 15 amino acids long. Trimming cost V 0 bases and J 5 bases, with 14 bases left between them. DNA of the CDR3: TGTGCCAGCAGCGTAGCTACTTCAGGGCGGGAGACCCAGTACTTC. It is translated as CASSVATSGRETQYF.

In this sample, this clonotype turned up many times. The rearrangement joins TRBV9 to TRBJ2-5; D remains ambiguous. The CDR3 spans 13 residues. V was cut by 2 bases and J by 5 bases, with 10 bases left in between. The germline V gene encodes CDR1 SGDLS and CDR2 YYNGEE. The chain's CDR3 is CASSVSPVETQYF. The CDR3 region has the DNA TGTGCCAGCAGCGTCTCGCCGGTTGAGACCCAGTACTTC.

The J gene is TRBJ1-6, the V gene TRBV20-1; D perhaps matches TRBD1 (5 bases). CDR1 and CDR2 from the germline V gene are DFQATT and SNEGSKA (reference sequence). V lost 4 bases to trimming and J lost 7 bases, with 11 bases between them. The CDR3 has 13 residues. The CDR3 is CSAMGGTNSPLHF. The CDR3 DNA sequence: TGCAGTGCTATGGGGGGAACCAATTCACCCCTCCACTTT.

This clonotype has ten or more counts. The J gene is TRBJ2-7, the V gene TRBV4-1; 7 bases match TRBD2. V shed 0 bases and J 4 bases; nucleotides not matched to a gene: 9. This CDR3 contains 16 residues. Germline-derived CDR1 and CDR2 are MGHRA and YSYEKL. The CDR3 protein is CASSQDRGRAFYEQYF. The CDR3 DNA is TGCGCCAGCAGCCAAGATCGAGGGAGGGCCTTTTACGAGCAGTACTTC.

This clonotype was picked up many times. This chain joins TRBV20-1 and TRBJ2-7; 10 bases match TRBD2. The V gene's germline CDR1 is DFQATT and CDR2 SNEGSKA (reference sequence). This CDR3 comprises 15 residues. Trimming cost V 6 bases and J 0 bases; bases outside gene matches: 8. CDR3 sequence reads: CSASGASGGSYEQYF. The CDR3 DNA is TGCAGTGCAAGCGGAGCTAGCGGGGGCTCCTACGAGCAGTACTTC.

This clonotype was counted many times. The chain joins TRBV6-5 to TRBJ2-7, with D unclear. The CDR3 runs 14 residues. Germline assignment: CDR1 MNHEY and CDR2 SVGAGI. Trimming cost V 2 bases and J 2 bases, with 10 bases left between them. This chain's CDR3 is CASSYGELPYEQYF. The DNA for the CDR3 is TGTGCCAGCAGTTACGGCGAGCTCCCCTACGAGCAGTACTTC.

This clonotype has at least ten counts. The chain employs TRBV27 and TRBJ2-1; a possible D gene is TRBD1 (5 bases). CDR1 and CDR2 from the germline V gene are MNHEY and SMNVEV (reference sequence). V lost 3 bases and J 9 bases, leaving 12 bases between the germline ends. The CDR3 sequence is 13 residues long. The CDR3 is CASSFGRVTEQFF. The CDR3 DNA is TGTGCCAGCAGTTTTGGCAGGGTAACTGAGCAGTTCTTC.

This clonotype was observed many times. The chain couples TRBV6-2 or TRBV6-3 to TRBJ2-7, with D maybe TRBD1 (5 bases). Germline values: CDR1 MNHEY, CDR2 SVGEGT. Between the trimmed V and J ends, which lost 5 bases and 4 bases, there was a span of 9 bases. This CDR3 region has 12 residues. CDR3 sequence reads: CASSPRQYEQYF. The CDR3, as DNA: TGTGCCAGCAGTCCACGACAGTACGAGCAGTACTTC.